This TCR beta chain was sequenced during a study of cytomegalovirus exposure and HLA in healthy donors. The PCR made use of 60 Vbeta and 13 Jbeta primers. The repertoire was sequenced with immunoSEQ multiplex PCR; TCRdb's copy has only in-frame clones and lacks some. Here the sample spans about 78,000 clones, less than 75% being singletons. CDR3 length: 14 amino acids. Germline V gene lookup returns CDR1 SGHRS and CDR2 YFSETQ. V was clipped by 0 bases and J by 1 base, with 8 bases between them. This clone has only a few counts. The sample consisted of PBMCs. The source of this sequence is a man aged 25-45 years in good health and CMV-seropositive. The chain uses TRBV5-1 and TRBJ2-7; D gene ambiguous. CDR3 sequence reads: CASSLGPASYEQYF. CDR3 in DNA: TGCGCCAGCAGCTTGGGCCCCGCGTCCTACGAGCAGTACTTC. The full variable domain, rest sourced from reference TRBV5-1 and TRBJ2-7, is KAGVTQTPRYLIKTRGQQVTLSCSPISGHRSVSWYQQTPGQGLQFLFEYFSETQRNKGNFPGRFSGRQFSNSRSEMNVSTLELGDSALYLCASSLGPASYEQYFGPGTRLTVT.